This T cell receptor (beta chain) was identified during a study of cytomegalovirus exposure and HLA in healthy donors. Study in general: A later analysis reported the 120 or so validation repertoires used the same platform as the approximately 660 first-cohort repertoires. General observations from the study: It was reported that the classifier diagnosed cytomegalovirus status with high specificity and sensitivity in both the original and validation cohorts.

V was pared by 8 bases and J by 3 bases, with 4 bases of the junction left unmatched. The CDR3 runs to 12 residues. Germline V gene data show CDR1 as MDHEN and CDR2 as SYDVKM. The donors were part of the roughly 110-subject validation cohort, which stood apart from the 666-subject first cohort. The data were produced by immunoSEQ multiplex PCR, yet TCRdb's version contains in-frame clones alone and is incomplete. The sample has some 210,000 clones, roughly 87% seen once. Of note for this clone: Its antigen remains unidentified.

This TCR derives from a woman under 30 in good health and CMV-seropositive. Sequenced material: PBMCs. This chain uses TRBV28 with TRBJ2-7; TRBD1 aligns across 7 bases. The CDR3: CASQRGLYEQYF. CDR3 coding DNA: TGTGCCAGCCAAAGGGGGCTCTACGAGCAGTACTTC.